The T cell receptor (beta chain) described here comes from a study of Graves' ophthalmopathy and Graves' hyperthyroidism. Regarding the study as a whole: Among expanded thyroid clonotypes above 0.001 frequency, most also occurred in blood.

Looked up from germline, CDR1 is SEHNR and CDR2 is FQNEAQ (reference sequence). The CDR3 covers 16 residues. The V end lost 3 bases, the J end lost 3 bases, and 14 bases lay between the germline ends. RNA transcripts were the template, and TCR beta CDR3 regions were amplified from them. A first-round RT-PCR used HTBI primers, followed by a second-round multiplex PCR. TCRdb redid the calling of the multiplex PCR reads with MiXCR, one entry per CDR3 protein. Of around 670,000 distinct CDR3 sequences detected, approximately 40% appear once; the ten largest clones hold less than 55%. At least ten counts were recorded for this clonotype. No antigen is known for it.

The source of this sequence is an adult man with Graves' ophthalmopathy. The V gene is TRBV7-9, the J gene TRBJ2-2, with a weak D call TRBD2 (6 bases). Sequenced sample: peripheral blood. The CDR3 region is CASSFGGATYTGELFF. In DNA, the CDR3 is TGTGCCAGCAGCTTTGGCGGGGCGACCTACACCGGGGAGCTGTTTTTT. The full variable domain, with the rest looked up from reference TRBV7-9 and TRBJ2-2, is DTGVSQNPRHKITKRGQNVTFRCDPISEHNRLYWYRQTLGQGPEFLTYFQNEAQLEKSRLLSDRFSAERPKGSFSTLEIQRTEQGDSAMYLCASSFGGATYTGELFFGEGSRLTVL.